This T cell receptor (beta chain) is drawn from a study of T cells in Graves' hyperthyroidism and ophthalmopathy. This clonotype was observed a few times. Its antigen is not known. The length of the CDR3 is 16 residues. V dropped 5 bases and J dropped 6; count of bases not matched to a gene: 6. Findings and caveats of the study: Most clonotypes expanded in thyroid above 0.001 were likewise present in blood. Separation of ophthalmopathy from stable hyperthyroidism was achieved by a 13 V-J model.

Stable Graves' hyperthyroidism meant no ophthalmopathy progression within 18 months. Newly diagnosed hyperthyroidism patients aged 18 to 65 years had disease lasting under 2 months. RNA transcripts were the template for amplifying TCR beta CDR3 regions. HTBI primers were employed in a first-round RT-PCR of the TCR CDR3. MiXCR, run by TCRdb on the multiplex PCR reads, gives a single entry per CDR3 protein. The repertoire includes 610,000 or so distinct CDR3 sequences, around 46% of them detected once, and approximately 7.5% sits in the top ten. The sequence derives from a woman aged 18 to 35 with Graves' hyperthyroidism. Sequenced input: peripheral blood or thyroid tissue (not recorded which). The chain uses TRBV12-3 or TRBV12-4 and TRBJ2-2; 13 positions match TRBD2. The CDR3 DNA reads TGTGCCAGCAGTACCACTAGCGGGAGGGCCCCCGGGGAGCTGTTTTTT. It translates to CASSTTSGRAPGELFF.